The TCR beta chain described here comes from a study of blood T cell repertoires in COVID-19. On the study more broadly: COVID-19 samples from acute and convalescent phases originated in the United States, Italy and Spain.

Sequencing was performed with immunoSEQ multiplex PCR; in TCRdb, only in-frame clones are kept and a portion is missing. Seen here are just over 350,000 clones, about 90% observed once, and the top ten hold 2.5% to 3.5%. This CDR3 is 15 amino acids long. Germline V lookup: CDR1 MNHEY, CDR2 SMNVEV (reference sequence). V dropped 5 bases and J dropped 5; count of bases not matched to a gene: 3. Sequencing used PBMCs or T cells enriched from blood (not recorded which). This TCR came from a woman between 25 and 40 years old who had recovered from COVID-19. V gene TRBV27 combines with J gene TRBJ2-1; 13 bases fit TRBD2. The CDR3 region has the DNA TGTGCCAGCAGTCCCGGGACTAGCGGGAACAATGAGCAGTTCTTC. The encoded protein is CASSPGTSGNNEQFF.